Below, 27 T cell receptor beta chains from the same sample are listed, as sequenced in a study of identical twins. TCRdb reprocessed the 5' RACE reads with MiXCR, giving one entry per CDR3 protein. The table has around 280,000 distinct CDR3 sequences, around 8.8% seen once. These data were also reused for a study on yellow fever vaccine responses in identical twins.

The sample taken for sequencing was memory (CD45RO+) T cells sorted from blood. The origin of the receptors is a woman between 18 and 30 years old in good health.

The chain joins TRBV4-1 to TRBJ2-3; D is ambiguous. Germline lookup yields CDR1 MGHRA and CDR2 YSYEKL. The CDR3 runs to 17 residues. Trimming cost V 0 bases and J 4 bases, with 17 bases left between them. CDR3 nucleotides: TGCGCCAGCAGCCAAGACGTACCAAAGGGTCGGTCAGATACGCAGTATTTT. This translates into CASSQDVPKGRSDTQYF.

This clonotype was seen ten or more times. The chain joins TRBV6-2 or TRBV6-3 to TRBJ2-3, with TRBD2 identical over 10 bases. The germline V gene has CDR1 MNHEY and CDR2 SVGEGT. The CDR3 has 16 amino acids. V shed 6 bases and J 5 bases; nucleotides not matched to a gene: 11. CDR3 nucleotide sequence: TGTGCCAGCAGCACCCCCCTAGCGGGAGAGCGAGATACGCAGTATTTT. Protein: CASSTPLAGERDTQYF.

This clonotype was recorded a few times. This sequence joins TRBV5-4 and TRBJ2-1; 10 nucleotides match TRBD1. After removal of 3 bases from V and 6 bases from J, the junction contained 9 bases not matched to a gene. Germline V gives CDR1 SGHNT, CDR2 YYREEE (reference sequence). The CDR3 consists of 16 residues. The CDR3 spells CASSSSRTGGVNEQFF. CDR3 bases: TGTGCCAGCAGCTCCTCCCGGACAGGGGGGGTCAATGAGCAGTTCTTC.

This clonotype was seen ten or more times. The chain has TRBV7-7 and TRBJ1-2; D is ambiguous. The CDR3 sequence is 12 residues long. From germline, CDR1 is SSHAT and CDR2 FNYEAQ (reference sequence). V was clipped by 6 bases and J by 8 bases, with 13 bases between them. The CDR3 coding sequence is TGTGCCAGCAGGCCCTGGGTCTCCGGCTACACCTTC. Protein: CASRPWVSGYTF.

This clonotype was picked up a small number of times. The CDR3 sequence: CASSLETGFQPQHF. The CDR3 DNA reads TGTGCCAGCAGCCTCGAAACAGGGTTTCAGCCCCAGCATTTT. The chain couples TRBV12-3 or TRBV12-4 to TRBJ1-5; tentatively, D is TRBD1 (6 bases). This CDR3 has 14 residues. Trimming removed 6 bases at V and 6 bases at J, with 15 bases between.

This clonotype appeared many times. The V call is TRBV7-2, the J call TRBJ1-6; D remains ambiguous. The V gene's germline CDR1 is SGHTA and CDR2 FQGNSA. V lost 7 bases and J 8 bases, leaving 9 bases between the germline ends. CDR3 length equals 12 residues. CDR3 DNA sequence: TGTGCCAGCACCGGGAGGGATTCACCCCTCCACTTT. As protein: CASTGRDSPLHF.

The V and J genes are TRBV24-1 and TRBJ2-1, with 9 bases aligning to TRBD1. V lost 9 bases to trimming and J lost 0 bases; unmatched junction nucleotides: 17. The germline V gene has CDR1 KGHDR and CDR2 SFDVKD. This CDR3 region has 19 residues. The CDR3 protein is CATQSGTGLSESSYNEQFF. CDR3 in DNA: TGTGCCACCCAATCCGGGACAGGGCTCTCAGAAAGCTCCTACAATGAGCAGTTCTTC.

This clonotype was counted ten times or more. The chain joins TRBV20-1 to TRBJ2-1, with TRBD1 as a possible D gene (6 bases). The CDR3 covers 15 residues. CDR1 is DFQATT, CDR2 SNEGSKA, per germline (reference sequence). V shed 3 bases and J shed 0 bases, with 12 bases lying between them. The CDR3 region is CSARTGLYSYNEQFF. CDR3 nucleotides: TGCAGTGCTAGGACAGGCCTTTACTCCTACAATGAGCAGTTCTTC.

The J gene is TRBJ2-7, the V gene TRBV7-9; TRBD1 might be the D (5 bases). V lost 5 bases, J lost 2 bases, and 10 bases lay in between. Germline-derived CDR1 and CDR2 are SEHNR and FQNEAQ (reference sequence). The CDR3 extends over 13 amino acids. This chain's CDR3 is CASSPQVAYEQYF. The CDR3 bases are TGTGCCAGCAGCCCACAGGTGGCCTACGAGCAGTACTTC. Drawing the rest from reference TRBV7-9 and TRBJ2-7, the complete variable domain is DTGVSQNPRHKITKRGQNVTFRCDPISEHNRLYWYRQTLGQGPEFLTYFQNEAQLEKSRLLSDRFSAERPKGSFSTLEIQRTEQGDSAMYLCASSPQVAYEQYFGPGTRLTVT.

Many counts were recorded for this clonotype. V is TRBV5-1 and J is TRBJ1-2; no clear D gene. The CDR3 is made up of 14 amino acids. Germline V gene sequence: CDR1 SGHRS, CDR2 YFSETQ. V gave up 2 bases and J gave up 6 bases, with 14 bases separating them. The CDR3 loop reads CASSFTDTGDGYTF. As DNA, the CDR3 is TGCGCCAGCAGCTTCACTGACACGGGAGATGGCTACACCTTC.

This clonotype was seen at least ten times. The rearrangement joins TRBV25-1 to TRBJ2-7; D might be TRBD1 (6 bases). The V gene lost 1 base and the J gene lost 6 bases, with 13 bases spanning the gap. There are 14 residues in the CDR3. CDR1 is MGHDK and CDR2 is SYGVNS in the germline V gene. CDR3 coding DNA: TGTGCCAGCAGTGAATTATGGGGGCCCGCCGAGCAGTACTTC. Translating gives CASSELWGPAEQYF.

This chain uses TRBV28 with TRBJ2-5; D may correspond to TRBD1 or TRBD2 (5 bases each). Germline V lookup: CDR1 MDHEN, CDR2 SYDVKM. The V and J ends lost 5 bases and 4 bases respectively, with 14 bases between them. The CDR3 has 14 amino acids. CDR3 nucleotides: TGTGCCAGCAGTCGGGACCGTTCAAGAGAGACCCAGTACTTC. It is translated as CASSRDRSRETQYF.

The V and J genes are TRBV2 and TRBJ2-7, with 10 nucleotides matching TRBD1. Germline trimming cut 6 bases from V and 5 bases from J; bases unmatched to any gene: 10. This CDR3 is 15 amino acids long. Germline V gene sequence: CDR1 SNHLY, CDR2 FYNNEI. CDR3 amino acids: CASRAYGTGVHEQYF. The DNA of the CDR3 is TGTGCCAGCAGGGCCTACGGGACAGGGGTACACGAGCAGTACTTC.

Only a few counts were recorded for this clonotype. The CDR3 nucleotides read TGTGCCACCAGTGATCCCCTGACAAATGAGCAGTTCTTC. Protein: CATSDPLTNEQFF. The chain employs TRBV24-1 and TRBJ2-1; D is uncertain. Germline CDR1 and CDR2: KGHDR and SFDVKD. The CDR3 runs 13 residues. V shed 3 bases and J shed 7 bases, with 9 bases lying between them.

This clonotype showed up many times. V gene TRBV29-1 combines with J gene TRBJ1-1; no reliable D call. Germline-derived CDR1 and CDR2 are SQVTM and ANQGSEA. V lost 4 bases and J 2 bases, leaving 2 bases between the germline ends. The CDR3 loop spans 10 amino acids. The CDR3 here is CSVGNTEAFF. In DNA form, the CDR3 reads TGCAGCGTTGGTAACACTGAAGCTTTCTTT.

This clonotype was detected ten times or more. The V gene is TRBV6-1, the J gene TRBJ1-2; D call uncertain. This CDR3 comprises 15 residues. V gave up 0 bases and J gave up 3 bases, with 11 bases separating them. Germline-derived CDR1 and CDR2 are MNHNS and SASEGT. The CDR3 here is CASSEANKRDYGYTF. Written as DNA, the CDR3 is TGTGCCAGCAGTGAAGCCAACAAGAGGGACTATGGCTACACCTTC.

This clonotype was recorded a few times. The V call is TRBV20-1, the J call TRBJ2-5; D is unresolved. The V gene's germline CDR1 is DFQATT and CDR2 SNEGSKA (reference sequence). V shed 3 bases and J shed 0 bases, with 8 bases lying between them. The CDR3 covers 13 residues. CDR3 DNA sequence: TGCAGTGCTAGCGGGTCGTACCAAGAGACCCAGTACTTC. Its translation: CSASGSYQETQYF.

This clonotype was counted ten times or more. The CDR3 DNA follows: TGTGCCAGCAGCTTAGCGGGGACGAGCCGCTACAATGAGCAGTTCTTC. Its protein product is CASSLAGTSRYNEQFF. V is TRBV7-2 and J is TRBJ2-1; D could derive from TRBD1 or TRBD2 (5 bases each). V was cut by 0 bases and J by 3 bases, with 12 bases left in between. The CDR3 has 16 residues. Germline CDR1 SGHTA, CDR2 FQGNSA.

This chain joins TRBV20-1 and TRBJ2-7, with a possible D match to TRBD2 (5 bases). The V end lost 6 bases, the J end lost 3 bases, and 18 bases lay between the germline ends. The CDR3 covers 14 residues. Germline CDR1 reads DFQATT; CDR2 reads SNEGSKA (reference sequence). The CDR3 protein is CSAPRVGEFYEQYF. Here the CDR3 DNA reads TGCAGTGCCCCAAGGGTTGGGGAGTTCTACGAGCAGTACTTC.

There are many counts of this clonotype. J is TRBJ2-7 and V is TRBV7-9; 11 nucleotides line up with TRBD2. Germline V gene lookup returns CDR1 SEHNR and CDR2 FQNEAQ (reference sequence). The CDR3 has 16 residues. V dropped 4 bases and J dropped 5; count of bases not matched to a gene: 10. This chain's CDR3 is CASSSTASGRNHEQYF. In DNA form, the CDR3 reads TGTGCCAGCAGCTCTACGGCTAGCGGGAGGAACCACGAGCAGTACTTC.

The chain uses TRBV9 and TRBJ2-7; D is unclear. The germline V gene has CDR1 SGDLS and CDR2 YYNGEE. This CDR3 comprises 14 residues. V lost 0 bases to trimming and J lost 2 bases, with 9 bases between them. The DNA of the CDR3 is TGTGCCAGCAGCGTAGACGGGCAAACCTACGAGCAGTACTTC. This codes for CASSVDGQTYEQYF. The whole variable domain, filled in from reference TRBV9 and TRBJ2-7, reads DSGVTQTPKHLITATGQRVTLRCSPRSGDLSVYWYQQSLDQGLQFLIQYYNGEERAKGNILERFSAQQFPDLHSELNLSSLELGDSALYFCASSVDGQTYEQYFGPGTRLTVT.

The table lists this clonotype with many counts. The chain carries TRBV12-3 or TRBV12-4 and TRBJ2-1; TRBD2 aligns across 12 bases. Trimming at V came to 6 bases and at J to 3 bases, leaving 6 bases not matched to a gene. The CDR3 runs 16 residues. CDR3 loop: CASRKLAGGNYNEQFF. In nucleotides, the CDR3 is TGTGCCAGCAGAAAACTAGCGGGGGGTAACTACAATGAGCAGTTCTTC.

This clonotype has a count of ten or more. The chain couples TRBV28 to TRBJ2-3; TRBD2 matches at 7 bases. With 4 bases clipped from V and 3 bases from J, the junction kept 7 bases outside the gene matches. Germline values: CDR1 MDHEN, CDR2 SYDVKM. This CDR3 has 15 amino acids. CDR3 DNA sequence: TGTGCCAGCAGTTCCGCGGGAGTTTCTACAGATACGCAGTATTTT. Protein product: CASSSAGVSTDTQYF.

This clonotype was seen more than once but under ten times. The chain recombines TRBV11-2 with TRBJ2-2, with 7 nucleotides matching TRBD2. The V gene end was trimmed by 3 bases and the J gene end by 1 base; junction bases not matched to a gene: 2. Germline assignment: CDR1 SGHAT and CDR2 FQNNGV. The CDR3 runs 15 residues. Written as DNA, the CDR3 is TGTGCCAGCAGCTTCGGGGGGTTGAACACCGGGGAGCTGTTTTTT. Translating it yields CASSFGGLNTGELFF.

The rearrangement joins TRBV5-1 to TRBJ1-2; D is unresolved. Trimming cost V 3 bases and J 7 bases, with 13 bases left between them. There are 13 residues in the CDR3. Germline V gene data show CDR1 as SGHRS and CDR2 as YFSETQ. CDR3 residues: CASSSSPDTGYTF. CDR3 DNA: TGCGCCAGCAGCTCTTCACCCGACACTGGCTACACCTTC.

This clonotype was recorded at least ten times. J is TRBJ2-7 and V is TRBV5-1, with D perhaps TRBD2 (5 bases). With 5 bases removed from V and 3 bases from J, the gap between germline ends came to 12 bases. This CDR3 spans 13 amino acids. CDR1 and CDR2 (germline): SGHRS, YFSETQ. This CDR3 is CASRAYGVYEQYV. Written as DNA, the CDR3 is TGCGCCAGCAGGGCTTACGGGGTCTACGAGCAGTACGTC.

The sample holds a few counts of this clonotype. The chain joins TRBV7-2 to TRBJ2-3, with TRBD2 as a possible D gene (5 bases). Germline CDR1 is SGHTA and CDR2 is FQGNSA. The germline V and J ends were trimmed by 3 bases and 2 bases, with 15 bases remaining between them. The CDR3 is 16 amino acids. The CDR3 nucleotides read TGTGCCAGCAGCTTTAACCGGCGGGTGAACACAGATACGCAGTATTTT. Residues: CASSFNRRVNTDTQYF.